Given below is one TCR beta chain in context. What it binds is unknown. Germline V CDR1 and CDR2: SGDLS, YYNGEE. CDR3 length: 13 residues. V lost 0 bases and J lost 5, with 8 bases in between. The record originates from a study of T cell responses to AZD1222 COVID-19 vaccine. Study-wide findings and caveats: An increase in Spike-specific TCR breadth and depth was observed after two AZD1222 doses.

Sequenced by immunoSEQ multiplex PCR; TCRdb stores in-frame clones only, minus some. This sample has about 76,000 clones; about three quarters occur once, and the top ten carry 25% to 30%. The receptor comes from an adult who received the MenACWY meningococcal vaccine as a control. Sequenced here: peripheral blood, sampled 28 days after the second dose of the MenACWY control vaccine. The V call is TRBV9, the J call TRBJ1-2; D is unclear. The CDR3 sequence: CASSVDGEYGYTF. The CDR3 nucleotides are TGTGCCAGCAGCGTAGATGGGGAGTATGGCTACACCTTC.